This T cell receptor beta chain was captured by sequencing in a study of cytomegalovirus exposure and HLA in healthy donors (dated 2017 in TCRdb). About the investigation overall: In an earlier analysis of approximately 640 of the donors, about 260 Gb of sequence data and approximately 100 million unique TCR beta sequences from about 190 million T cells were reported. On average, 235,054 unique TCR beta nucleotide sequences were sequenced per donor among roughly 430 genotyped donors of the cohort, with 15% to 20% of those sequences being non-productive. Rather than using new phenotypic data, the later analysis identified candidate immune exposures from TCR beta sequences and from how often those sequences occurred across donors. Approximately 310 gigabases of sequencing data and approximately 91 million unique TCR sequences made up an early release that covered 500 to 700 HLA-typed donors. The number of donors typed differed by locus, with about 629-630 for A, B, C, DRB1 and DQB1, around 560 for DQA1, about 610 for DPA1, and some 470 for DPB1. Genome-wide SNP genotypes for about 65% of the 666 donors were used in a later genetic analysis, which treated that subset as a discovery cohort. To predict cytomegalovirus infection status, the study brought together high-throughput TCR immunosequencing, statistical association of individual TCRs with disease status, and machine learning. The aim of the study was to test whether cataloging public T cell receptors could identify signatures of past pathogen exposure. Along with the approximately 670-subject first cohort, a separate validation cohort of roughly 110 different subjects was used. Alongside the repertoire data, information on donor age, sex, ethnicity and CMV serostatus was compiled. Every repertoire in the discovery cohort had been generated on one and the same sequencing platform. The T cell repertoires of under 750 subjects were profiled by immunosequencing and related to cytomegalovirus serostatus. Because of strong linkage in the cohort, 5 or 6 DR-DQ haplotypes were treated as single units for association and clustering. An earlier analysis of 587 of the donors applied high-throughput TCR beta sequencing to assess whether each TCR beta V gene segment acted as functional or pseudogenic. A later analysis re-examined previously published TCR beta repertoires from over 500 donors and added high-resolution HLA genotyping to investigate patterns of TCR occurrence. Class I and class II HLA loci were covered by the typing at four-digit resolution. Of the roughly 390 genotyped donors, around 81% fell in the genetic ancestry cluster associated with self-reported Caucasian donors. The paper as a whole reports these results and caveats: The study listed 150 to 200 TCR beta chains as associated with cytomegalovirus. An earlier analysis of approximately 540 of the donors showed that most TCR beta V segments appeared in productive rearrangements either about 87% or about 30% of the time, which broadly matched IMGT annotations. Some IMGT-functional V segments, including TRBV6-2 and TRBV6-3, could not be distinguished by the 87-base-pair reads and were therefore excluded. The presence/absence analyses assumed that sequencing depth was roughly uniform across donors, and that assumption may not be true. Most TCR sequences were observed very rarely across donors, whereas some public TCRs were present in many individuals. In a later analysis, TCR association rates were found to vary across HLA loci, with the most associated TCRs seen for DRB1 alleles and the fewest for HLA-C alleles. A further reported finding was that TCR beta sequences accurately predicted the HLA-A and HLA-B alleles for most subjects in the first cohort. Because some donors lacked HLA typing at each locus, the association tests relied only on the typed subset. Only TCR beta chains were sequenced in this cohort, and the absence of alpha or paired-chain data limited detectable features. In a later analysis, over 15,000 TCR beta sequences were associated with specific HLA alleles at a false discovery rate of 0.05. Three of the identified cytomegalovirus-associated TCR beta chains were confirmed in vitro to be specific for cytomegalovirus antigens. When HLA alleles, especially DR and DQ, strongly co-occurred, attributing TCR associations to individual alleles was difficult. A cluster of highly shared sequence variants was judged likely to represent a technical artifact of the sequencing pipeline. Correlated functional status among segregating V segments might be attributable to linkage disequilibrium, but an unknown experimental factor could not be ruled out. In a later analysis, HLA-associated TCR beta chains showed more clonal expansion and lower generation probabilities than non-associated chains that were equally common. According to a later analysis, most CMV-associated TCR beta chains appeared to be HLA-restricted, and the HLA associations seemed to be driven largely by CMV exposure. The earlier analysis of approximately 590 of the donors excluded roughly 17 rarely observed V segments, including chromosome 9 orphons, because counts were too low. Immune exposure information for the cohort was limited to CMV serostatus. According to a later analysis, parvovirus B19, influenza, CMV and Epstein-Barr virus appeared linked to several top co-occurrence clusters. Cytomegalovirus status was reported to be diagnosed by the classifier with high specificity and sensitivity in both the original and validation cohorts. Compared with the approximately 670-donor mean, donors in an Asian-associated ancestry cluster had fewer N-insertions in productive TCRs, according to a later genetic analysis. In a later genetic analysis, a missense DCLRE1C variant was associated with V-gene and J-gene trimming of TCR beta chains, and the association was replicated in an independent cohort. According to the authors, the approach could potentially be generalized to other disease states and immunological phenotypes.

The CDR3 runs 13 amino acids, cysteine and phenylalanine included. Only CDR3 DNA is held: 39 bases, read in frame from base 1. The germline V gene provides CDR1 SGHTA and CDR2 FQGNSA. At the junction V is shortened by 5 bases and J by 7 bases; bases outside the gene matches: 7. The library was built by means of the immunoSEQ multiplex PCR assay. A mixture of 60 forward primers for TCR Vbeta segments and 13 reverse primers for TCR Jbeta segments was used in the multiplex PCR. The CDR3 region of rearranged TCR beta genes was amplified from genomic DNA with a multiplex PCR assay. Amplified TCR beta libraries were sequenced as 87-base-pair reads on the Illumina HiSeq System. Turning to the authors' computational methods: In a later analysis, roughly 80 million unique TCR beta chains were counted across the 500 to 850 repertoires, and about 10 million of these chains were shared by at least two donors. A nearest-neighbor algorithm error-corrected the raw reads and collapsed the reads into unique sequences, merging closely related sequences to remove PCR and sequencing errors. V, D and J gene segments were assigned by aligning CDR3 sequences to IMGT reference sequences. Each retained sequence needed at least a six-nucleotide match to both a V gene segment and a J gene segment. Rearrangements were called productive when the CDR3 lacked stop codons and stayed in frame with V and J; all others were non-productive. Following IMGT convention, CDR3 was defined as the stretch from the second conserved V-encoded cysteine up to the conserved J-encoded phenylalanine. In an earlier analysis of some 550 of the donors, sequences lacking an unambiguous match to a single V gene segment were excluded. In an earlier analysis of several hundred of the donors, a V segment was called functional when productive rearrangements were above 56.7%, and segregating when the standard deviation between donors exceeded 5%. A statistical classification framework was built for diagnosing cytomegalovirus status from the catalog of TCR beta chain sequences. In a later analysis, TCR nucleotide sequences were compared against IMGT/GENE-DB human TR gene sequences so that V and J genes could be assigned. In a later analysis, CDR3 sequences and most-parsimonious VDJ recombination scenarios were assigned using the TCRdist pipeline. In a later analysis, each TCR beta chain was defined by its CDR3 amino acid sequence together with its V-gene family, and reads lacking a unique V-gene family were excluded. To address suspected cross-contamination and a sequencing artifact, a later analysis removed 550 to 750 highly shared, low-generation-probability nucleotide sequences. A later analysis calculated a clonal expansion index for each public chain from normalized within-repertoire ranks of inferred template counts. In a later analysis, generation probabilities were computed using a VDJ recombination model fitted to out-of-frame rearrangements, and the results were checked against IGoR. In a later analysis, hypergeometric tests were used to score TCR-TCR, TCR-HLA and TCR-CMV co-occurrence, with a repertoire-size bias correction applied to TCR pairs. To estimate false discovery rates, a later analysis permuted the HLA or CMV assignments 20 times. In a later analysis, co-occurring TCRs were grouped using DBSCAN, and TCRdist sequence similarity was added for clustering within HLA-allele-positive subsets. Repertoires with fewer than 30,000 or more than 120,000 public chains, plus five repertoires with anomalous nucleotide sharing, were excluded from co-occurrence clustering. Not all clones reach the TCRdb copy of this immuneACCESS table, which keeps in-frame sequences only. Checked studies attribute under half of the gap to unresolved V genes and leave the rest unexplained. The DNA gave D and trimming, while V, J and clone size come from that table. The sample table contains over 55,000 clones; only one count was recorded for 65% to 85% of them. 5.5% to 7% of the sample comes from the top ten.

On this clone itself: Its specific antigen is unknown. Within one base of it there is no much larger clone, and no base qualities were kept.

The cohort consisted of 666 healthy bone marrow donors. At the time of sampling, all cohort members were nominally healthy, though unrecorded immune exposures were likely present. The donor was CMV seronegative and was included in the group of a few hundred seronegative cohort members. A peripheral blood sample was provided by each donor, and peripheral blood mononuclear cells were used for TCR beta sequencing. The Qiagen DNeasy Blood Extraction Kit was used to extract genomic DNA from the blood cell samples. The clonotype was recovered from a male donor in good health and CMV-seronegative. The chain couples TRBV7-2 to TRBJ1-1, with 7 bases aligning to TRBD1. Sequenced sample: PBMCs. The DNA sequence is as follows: TGTGCCAGCAGCCAAAACAGGGGAGGTGAAGCTTTCTTT. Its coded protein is CASSQNRGGEAFF.